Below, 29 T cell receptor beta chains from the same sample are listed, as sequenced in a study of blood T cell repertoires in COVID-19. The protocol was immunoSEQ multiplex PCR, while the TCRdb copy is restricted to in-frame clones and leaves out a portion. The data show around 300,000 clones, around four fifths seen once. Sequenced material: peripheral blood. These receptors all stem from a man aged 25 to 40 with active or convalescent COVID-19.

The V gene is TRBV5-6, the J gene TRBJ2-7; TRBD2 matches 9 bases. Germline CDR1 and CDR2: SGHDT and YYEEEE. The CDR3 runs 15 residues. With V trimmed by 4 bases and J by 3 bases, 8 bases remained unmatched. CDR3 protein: CASSLGLAGIYEQYF. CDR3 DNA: TGTGCCAGCAGCCTCGGGCTAGCGGGGATCTACGAGCAGTACTTC. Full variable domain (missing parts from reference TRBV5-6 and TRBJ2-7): DAGVTQSPTHLIKTRGQQVTLRCSPKSGHDTVSWYQQALGQGPQFIFQYYEEEERQRGNFPDRFSGHQFPNYSSELNVNALLLGDSALYLCASSLGLAGIYEQYFGPGTRLTVT.

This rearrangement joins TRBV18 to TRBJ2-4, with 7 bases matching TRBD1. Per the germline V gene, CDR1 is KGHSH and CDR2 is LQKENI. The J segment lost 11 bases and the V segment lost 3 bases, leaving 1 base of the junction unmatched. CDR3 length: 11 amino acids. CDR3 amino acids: CASSPTGVQYF. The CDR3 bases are TGTGCCAGCTCACCCACAGGGGTTCAGTACTTC.

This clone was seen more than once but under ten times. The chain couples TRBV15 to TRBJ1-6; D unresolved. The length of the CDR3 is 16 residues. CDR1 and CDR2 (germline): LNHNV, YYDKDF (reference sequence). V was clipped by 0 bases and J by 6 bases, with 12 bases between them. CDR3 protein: CATSRDPGSGNSPLHF. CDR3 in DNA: TGTGCCACCAGCAGAGATCCCGGGAGTGGTAATTCACCCCTCCACTTT. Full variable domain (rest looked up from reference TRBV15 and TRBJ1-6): DAMVIQNPRYQVTQFGKPVTLSCSQTLNHNVMYWYQQKSSQAPKLLFHYYDKDFNNEADTPDNFQSRRPNTSFCFLDIRSPGLGDTAMYLCATSRDPGSGNSPLHFGNGTRLTVT.

The DNA for the CDR3 is TGCGCCAGCAGCCAAGAGAAGGCGGCAGGGTTTGGCTACACCTTC. Translating it yields CASSQEKAAGFGYTF. V is TRBV4-1 and J is TRBJ1-2, with D tentatively TRBD1 (5 bases). Germline-derived CDR1 and CDR2 are MGHRA and YSYEKL. CDR3 length equals 15 residues. V was cut by 0 bases and J by 7 bases, with 15 bases left in between.

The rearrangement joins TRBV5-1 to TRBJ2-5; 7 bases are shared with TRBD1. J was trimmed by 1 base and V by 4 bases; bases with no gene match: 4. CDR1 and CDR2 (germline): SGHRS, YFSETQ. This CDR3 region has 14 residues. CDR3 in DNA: TGCGCCAGCAGCCCGGGACAGTCCCAAGAGACCCAGTACTTC. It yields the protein CASSPGQSQETQYF.

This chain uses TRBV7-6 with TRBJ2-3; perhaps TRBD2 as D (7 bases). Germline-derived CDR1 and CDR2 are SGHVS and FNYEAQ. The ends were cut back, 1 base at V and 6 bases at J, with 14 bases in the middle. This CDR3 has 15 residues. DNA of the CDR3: TGTGCCAGCAGCTTAGGAGGAGGGGGGGGTGATACGCAGTATTTT. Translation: CASSLGGGGGDTQYF.

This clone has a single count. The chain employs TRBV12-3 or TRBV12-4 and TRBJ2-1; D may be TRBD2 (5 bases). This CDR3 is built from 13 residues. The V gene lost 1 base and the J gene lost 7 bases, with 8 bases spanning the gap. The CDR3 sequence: CASSLGPGNEQFF. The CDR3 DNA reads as TGTGCCAGCAGTTTAGGCCCGGGGAATGAGCAGTTCTTC.

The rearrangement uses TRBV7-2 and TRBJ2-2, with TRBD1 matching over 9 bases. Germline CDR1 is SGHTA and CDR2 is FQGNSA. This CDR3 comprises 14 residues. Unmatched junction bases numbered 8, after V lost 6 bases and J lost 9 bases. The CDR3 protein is CASRPDRGGRELFF. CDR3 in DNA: TGTGCCAGCAGACCGGACAGGGGCGGGAGGGAGCTGTTTTTT.

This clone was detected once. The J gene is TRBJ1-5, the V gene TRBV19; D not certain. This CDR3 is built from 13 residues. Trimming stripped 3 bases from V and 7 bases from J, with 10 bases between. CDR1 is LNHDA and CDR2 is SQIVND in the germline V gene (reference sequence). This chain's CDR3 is CASSINEGQPQHF. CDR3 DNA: TGTGCCAGTAGTATTAATGAGGGCCAGCCCCAGCATTTT.

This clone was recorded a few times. The CDR3, as DNA: TGTGCCAGCAGTCATACTAGCGGAAAAAACTACGAGCAGTACTTC. Amino acids: CASSHTSGKNYEQYF. This sequence joins TRBV6-2 or TRBV6-3 and TRBJ2-7; 8 nucleotides agree with TRBD2. The CDR3 is 15 residues long. J lost 3 bases, V lost 5 bases, and 9 bases had no gene match. Germline loops: CDR1 MNHEY, CDR2 SVGEGT.

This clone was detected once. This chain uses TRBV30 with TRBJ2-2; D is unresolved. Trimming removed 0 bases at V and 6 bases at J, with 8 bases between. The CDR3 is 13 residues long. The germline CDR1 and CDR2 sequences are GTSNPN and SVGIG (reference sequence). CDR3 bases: TGTGCCTGGAGTGTATCCCCAGCCGGGGAGCTGTTTTTT. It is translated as CAWSVSPAGELFF.

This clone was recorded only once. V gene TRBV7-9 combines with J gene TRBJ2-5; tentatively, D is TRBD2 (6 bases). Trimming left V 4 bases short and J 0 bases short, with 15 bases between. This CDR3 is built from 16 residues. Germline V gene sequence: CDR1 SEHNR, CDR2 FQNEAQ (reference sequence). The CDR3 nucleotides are TGTGCCAGCAGCTCCATAAACCGGGACTACCAAGAGACCCAGTACTTC. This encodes CASSSINRDYQETQYF.

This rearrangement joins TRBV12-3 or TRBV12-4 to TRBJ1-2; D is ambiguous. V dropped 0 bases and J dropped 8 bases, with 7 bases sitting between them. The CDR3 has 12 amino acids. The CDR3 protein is CASSLALGGYTF. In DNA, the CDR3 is TGTGCCAGCAGTTTAGCCCTCGGGGGCTACACCTTC.

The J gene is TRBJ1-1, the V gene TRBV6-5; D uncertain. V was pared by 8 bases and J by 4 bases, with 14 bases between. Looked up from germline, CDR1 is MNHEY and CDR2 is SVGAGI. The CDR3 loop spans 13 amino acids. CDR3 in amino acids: CASSIEGSTEAFF. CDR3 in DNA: TGTGCCAGCTCCATTGAGGGAAGCACTGAAGCTTTCTTT.

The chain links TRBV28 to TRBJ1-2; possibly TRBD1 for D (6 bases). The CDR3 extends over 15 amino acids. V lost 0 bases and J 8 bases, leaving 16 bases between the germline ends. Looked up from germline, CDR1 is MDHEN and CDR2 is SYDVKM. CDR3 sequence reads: CASSLWDAGAWGYTF. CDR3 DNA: TGTGCCAGCAGTTTATGGGACGCAGGGGCCTGGGGCTACACCTTC.

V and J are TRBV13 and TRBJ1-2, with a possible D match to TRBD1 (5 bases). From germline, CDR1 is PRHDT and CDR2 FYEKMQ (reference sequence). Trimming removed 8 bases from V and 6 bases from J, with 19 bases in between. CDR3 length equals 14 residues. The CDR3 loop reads CASLDGGTLDGYTF. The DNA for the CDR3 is TGTGCCAGCTTGGATGGAGGGACCCTCGATGGCTACACCTTC.

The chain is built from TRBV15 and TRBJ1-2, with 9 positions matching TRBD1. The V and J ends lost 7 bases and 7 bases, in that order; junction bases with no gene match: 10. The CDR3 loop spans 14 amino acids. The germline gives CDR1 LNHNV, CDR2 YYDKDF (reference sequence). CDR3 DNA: TGTGCCACCACCGGGGGACAGGGTCTATCTGGCTACACCTTC. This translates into CATTGGQGLSGYTF.

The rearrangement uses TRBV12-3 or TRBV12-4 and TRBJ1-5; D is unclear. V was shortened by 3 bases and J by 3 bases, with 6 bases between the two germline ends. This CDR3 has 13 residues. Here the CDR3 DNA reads TGTGCCAGCAGTTTGTTAGCCAATCAGCCCCAGCATTTT. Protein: CASSLLANQPQHF.

CDR3 nucleotide sequence: TGTGCCACCAAGGGCAGGGGGGCGAACACTGAAGCTTTCTTT. This translates into CATKGRGANTEAFF. The rearrangement joins TRBV24-1 to TRBJ1-1, with 7 bases fitting TRBD1. The CDR3 has 14 residues. The V gene end was trimmed by 8 bases and the J gene end by 1 base; junction bases not matched to a gene: 6. Looked up from germline, CDR1 is KGHDR and CDR2 is SFDVKD.

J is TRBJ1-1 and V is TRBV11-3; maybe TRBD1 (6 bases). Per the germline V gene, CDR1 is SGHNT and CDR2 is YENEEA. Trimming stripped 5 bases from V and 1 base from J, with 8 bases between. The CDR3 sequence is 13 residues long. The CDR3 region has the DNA TGTGCCAGCAGCAGACAGGAGAACACTGAAGCTTTCTTT. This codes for CASSRQENTEAFF.

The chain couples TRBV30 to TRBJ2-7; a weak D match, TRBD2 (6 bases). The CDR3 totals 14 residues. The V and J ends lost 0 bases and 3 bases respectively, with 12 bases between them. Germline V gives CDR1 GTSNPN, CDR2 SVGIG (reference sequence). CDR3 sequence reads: CAWSVGGTDYEQYF. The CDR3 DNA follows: TGTGCCTGGAGTGTTGGAGGGACGGACTACGAGCAGTACTTC.

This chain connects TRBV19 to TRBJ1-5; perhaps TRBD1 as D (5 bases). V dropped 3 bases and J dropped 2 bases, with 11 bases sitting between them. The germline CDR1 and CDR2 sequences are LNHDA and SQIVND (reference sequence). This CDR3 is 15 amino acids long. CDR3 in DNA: TGTGCCAGTAGTATTGGAGGAGGGGGCAATCAGCCCCAGCATTTT. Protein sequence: CASSIGGGGNQPQHF.

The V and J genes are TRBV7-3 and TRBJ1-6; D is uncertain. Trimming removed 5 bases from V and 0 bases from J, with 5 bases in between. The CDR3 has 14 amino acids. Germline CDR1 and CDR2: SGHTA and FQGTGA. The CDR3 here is CASSANSYNSPLHF. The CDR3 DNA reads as TGTGCCAGCAGCGCTAACTCCTATAATTCACCCCTCCACTTT.

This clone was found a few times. In DNA form, the CDR3 reads TGTGCCTGGGGGGTCCGAGGAGGAGAGGAAAAACTGTTTTTT. It is translated as CAWGVRGGEEKLFF. This chain joins TRBV30 and TRBJ1-4; no definite D call. The CDR3 sequence is 14 residues long. Trimming shortened V by 5 bases and J by 8 bases, and 18 bases separated the two germline ends. Germline V CDR1 and CDR2: GTSNPN, SVGIG (reference sequence).

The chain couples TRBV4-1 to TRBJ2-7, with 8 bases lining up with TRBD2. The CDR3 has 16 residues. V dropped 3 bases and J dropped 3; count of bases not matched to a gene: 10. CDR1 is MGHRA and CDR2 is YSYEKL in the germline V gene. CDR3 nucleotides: TGCGCCAGCAGCCAGACAGGACTAGCTCCCTTCTACGAGCAGTACTTC. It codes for CASSQTGLAPFYEQYF.

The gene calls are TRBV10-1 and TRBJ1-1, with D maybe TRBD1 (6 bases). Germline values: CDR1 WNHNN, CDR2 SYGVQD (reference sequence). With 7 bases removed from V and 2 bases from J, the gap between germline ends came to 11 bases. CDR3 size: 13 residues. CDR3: CASTQDSNTEAFF. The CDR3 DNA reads TGCGCCAGCACTCAGGACAGTAACACTGAAGCTTTCTTT.

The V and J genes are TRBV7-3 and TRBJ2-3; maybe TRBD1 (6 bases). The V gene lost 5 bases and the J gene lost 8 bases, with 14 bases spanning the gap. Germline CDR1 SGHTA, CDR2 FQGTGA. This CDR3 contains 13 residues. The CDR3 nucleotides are TGTGCCAGCAGCCCCAGGGGTCCGGGTACGCAGTATTTT. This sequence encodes CASSPRGPGTQYF.

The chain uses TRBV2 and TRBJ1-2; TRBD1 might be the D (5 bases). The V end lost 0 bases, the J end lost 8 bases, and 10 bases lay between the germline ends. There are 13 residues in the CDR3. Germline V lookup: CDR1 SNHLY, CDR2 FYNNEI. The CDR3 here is CASSEARGGGYTF. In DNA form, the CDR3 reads TGTGCCAGCAGTGAAGCGCGGGGGGGAGGCTACACCTTC.

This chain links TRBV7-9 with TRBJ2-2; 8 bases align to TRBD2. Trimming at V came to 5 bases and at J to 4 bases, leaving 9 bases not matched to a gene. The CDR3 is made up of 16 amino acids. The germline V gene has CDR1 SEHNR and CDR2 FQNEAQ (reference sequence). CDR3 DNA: TGTGCCAGCAGCCGTGTTAGCGGGGACCTCACCGGGGAGCTGTTTTTT. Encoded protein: CASSRVSGDLTGELFF.